This T cell receptor (beta chain) comes out of a study of T cells in localized non-small cell lung cancer. General study points: Longer survival (overall) was linked to higher T cell density in blood.

Profiling relied on immunoSEQ multiplex PCR, and the TCRdb table lists in-frame clones only, not all of them. The profile shows about 59,000 clones, roughly nine tenths of them singletons. The CDR3 runs to 13 residues. J lost 9 bases, V lost 4 bases, and 7 bases had no gene match. CDR1 is SEHNR and CDR2 is FQNEAQ in the germline V gene (reference sequence). As for this clone: Its specificity is unknown.

The receptor's source is a man aged 40-75 years with stage I lung adenocarcinoma. This rearrangement joins TRBV7-9 to TRBJ2-5, with 8 bases lining up with TRBD2. The sample here was peripheral blood, taken before any cancer treatment. The CDR3 DNA sequence: TGTGCCAGCAGCTCACCATCGGGGGGGTCCCAGTACTTC. Its protein product is CASSSPSGGSQYF.